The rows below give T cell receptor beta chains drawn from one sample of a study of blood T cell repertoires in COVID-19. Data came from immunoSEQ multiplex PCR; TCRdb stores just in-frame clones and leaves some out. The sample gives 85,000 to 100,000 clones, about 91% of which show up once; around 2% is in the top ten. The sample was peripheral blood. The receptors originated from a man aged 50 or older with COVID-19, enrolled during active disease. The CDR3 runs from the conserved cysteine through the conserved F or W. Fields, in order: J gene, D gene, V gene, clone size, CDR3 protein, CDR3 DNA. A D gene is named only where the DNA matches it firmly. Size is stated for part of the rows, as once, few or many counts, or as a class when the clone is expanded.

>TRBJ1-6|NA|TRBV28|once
CASSQPRTSSYNSPLHF
TGTGCCAGCAGTCAGCCTCGGACAAGCTCCTATAATTCACCCCTCCACTTT
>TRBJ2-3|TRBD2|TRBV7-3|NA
CASSLNSGGAKDTQYF
TGTGCCAGCAGCTTAAATAGCGGGGGGGCCAAGGATACGCAGTATTTT
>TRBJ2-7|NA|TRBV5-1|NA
CASRYTSSYEQYF
TGCGCCAGCAGGTACACCAGCTCCTACGAGCAGTACTTC
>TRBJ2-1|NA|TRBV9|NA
CASSVAPGGENEQFF
TGTGCCAGCAGCGTCGCCCCCGGGGGAGAAAATGAGCAGTTCTTC
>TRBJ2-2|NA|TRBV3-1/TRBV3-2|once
CASSQELAPGELFF
TGTGCCAGCAGCCAAGAGCTGGCCCCCGGGGAGCTGTTTTTT
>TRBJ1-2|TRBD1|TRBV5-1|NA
CASSLATGVDGYTF
TGCGCCAGCAGCCTCGCTACAGGGGTGGATGGCTACACCTTC
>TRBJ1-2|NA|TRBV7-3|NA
CASSFGGEGPYGYTF
TGTGCCAGCAGCTTCGGGGGAGAGGGGCCCTATGGCTACACCTTC
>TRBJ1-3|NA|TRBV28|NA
CASGSPVSGNTIYF
TGTGCCAGCGGCTCACCCGTCTCTGGAAACACCATATATTTT
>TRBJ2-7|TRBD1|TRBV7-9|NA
CACGGGGQGYEQYF
TGTGCCTGCGGGGGCGGGGGACAGGGGTACGAGCAGTACTTC
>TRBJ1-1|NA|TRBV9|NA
CASSVENRDTEAFF
TGTGCCAGCAGCGTAGAGAACCGGGACACTGAAGCTTTCTTT
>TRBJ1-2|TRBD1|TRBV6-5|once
CASSYGDRVGSYGYTF
TGTGCCAGCAGTTACGGGGACAGGGTAGGAAGCTATGGCTACACCTTC
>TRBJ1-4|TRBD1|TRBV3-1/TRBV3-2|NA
CASSPTGLLEKLFF
TGTGCCAGCAGCCCGACAGGGTTACTTGAAAAACTGTTTTTT
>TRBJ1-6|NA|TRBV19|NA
CASSITPGYNSPLHF
TGTGCCAGTAGTATAACTCCAGGCTATAATTCACCCCTCCACTTT
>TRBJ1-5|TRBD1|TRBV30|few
CAWSEPRTGFGNQPQHF
TGTGCCTGGAGCGAACCGCGGACAGGTTTTGGCAATCAGCCCCAGCATTTT
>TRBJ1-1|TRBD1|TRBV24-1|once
CATQGQGSTEAFF
TGTGCCACCCAGGGACAGGGGAGCACTGAAGCTTTCTTT
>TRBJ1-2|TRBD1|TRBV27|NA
CASSSPGTGAGGYGYTF
TGTGCCAGCAGTTCCCCCGGGACAGGGGCCGGTGGCTATGGCTACACCTTC
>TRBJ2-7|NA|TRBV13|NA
CASSPYLAGYEQYF
TGTGCCAGCAGCCCCTATCTCGCTGGCTACGAGCAGTACTTC
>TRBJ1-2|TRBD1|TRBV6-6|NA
CASTRTQTGPGNYGYTF
TGTGCCAGCACTCGAACCCAGACAGGGCCGGGGAACTATGGCTACACCTTC
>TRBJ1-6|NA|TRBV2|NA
CASSDRGLGSPLHF
TGTGCCAGCAGTGACAGGGGTCTTGGTTCACCCCTCCACTTT
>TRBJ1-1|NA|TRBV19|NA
CASRGANTEAFF
TGTGCCAGTAGAGGGGCTAACACTGAAGCTTTCTTT
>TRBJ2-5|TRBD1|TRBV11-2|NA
CASSLSTGGIGETQYF
TGTGCCAGCAGCCTCTCGACAGGGGGGATAGGGGAGACCCAGTACTTC
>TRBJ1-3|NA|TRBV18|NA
CASSPGGRGNTIYF
TGTGCCAGCTCACCAGGGGGCCGCGGAAACACCATATATTTT
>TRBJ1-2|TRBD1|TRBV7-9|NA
CASSLGPGTGIHSYTF
TGTGCCAGCAGCCTAGGTCCCGGGACAGGGATTCATAGCTACACCTTC
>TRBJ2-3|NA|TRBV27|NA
CASSLYQVSDTQYF
TGTGCCAGCAGTTTATATCAGGTGTCAGATACGCAGTATTTT
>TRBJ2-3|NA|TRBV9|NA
CASSVGLTADTQYF
TGTGCCAGCAGCGTGGGGCTAACTGCAGATACGCAGTATTTT
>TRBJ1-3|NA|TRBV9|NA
CASSGGTFPRAGNTIYF
TGTGCCAGCAGCGGAGGGACATTCCCCAGGGCTGGAAACACCATATATTTT
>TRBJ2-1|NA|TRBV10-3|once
CATRTWDNEQFF
TGTGCCACCAGGACTTGGGACAATGAGCAGTTCTTC
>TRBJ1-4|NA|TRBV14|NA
CASSQNLATNEKLFF
TGTGCCAGCAGCCAAAATTTAGCAACTAATGAAAAACTGTTTTTT
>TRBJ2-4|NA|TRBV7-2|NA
CASSLFQAKNIQYF
TGTGCCAGCAGCTTATTCCAAGCCAAAAACATTCAGTACTTC
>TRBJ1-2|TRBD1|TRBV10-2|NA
CASSKDRADGYTF
TGCGCCAGCAGCAAGGACAGGGCCGATGGCTACACCTTC
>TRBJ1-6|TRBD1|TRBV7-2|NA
CASSTQGAGNNSPLHF
TGTGCCAGCAGCACCCAGGGGGCCGGGAATAATTCACCCCTCCACTTT
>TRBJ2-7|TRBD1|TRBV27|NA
CASSYPGQGVYEQYF
TGTGCCAGCAGTTATCCGGGACAGGGGGTCTACGAGCAGTACTTC
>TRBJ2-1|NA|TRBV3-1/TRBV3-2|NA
CASSHLLYNEQFF
TGTGCCAGCAGCCACCTTCTCTACAATGAGCAGTTCTTC
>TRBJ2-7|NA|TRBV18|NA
CASSPSLGQGITREQYF
TGTGCCAGCTCACCGTCCCTGGGGCAGGGGATCACCCGCGAGCAGTACTTC
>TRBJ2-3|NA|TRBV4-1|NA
CASSQVGTVGLNTQYF
TGCGCCAGCAGCCAAGTGGGGACTGTAGGGTTAAATACGCAGTATTTT